These T cell receptor beta chains were read from a single sample in a study of blood T cell repertoires in COVID-19. The repertoire was sequenced with immunoSEQ multiplex PCR; TCRdb's copy has only in-frame clones and lacks some. Here the sample spans about 29,000 clones, roughly 87% being singletons. Sequenced: peripheral blood. These TCRs come from a human donor in a cohort sampled during active COVID-19. CDR3s include the opening cysteine and the closing phenylalanine or tryptophan. Fields, in order: D gene, J gene, V gene, clone size, CDR3 DNA, CDR3 protein. The D gene is left open where the match is weak. Clone size is shown for a subset of rows, as once, few, many or a class of expanded clone.

>-|TRBJ2-7|TRBV11-1|few
TGTGCCAGCGGCTCCCGGGCTTCCAGGGGTCACGAGCAGTACTTC
CASGSRASRGHEQYF
>-|TRBJ2-5|TRBV6-5|-
TGTGCCAGCAGTCGGACTGGAAAAGAGACCCAGTACTTC
CASSRTGKETQYF
>TRBD2|TRBJ2-7|TRBV10-3|-
TGTGCCATCAGTGAGTCAGCGGGGGGGCAGGAGGAGCAGTACTTC
CAISESAGGQEEQYF
>TRBD1|TRBJ1-2|TRBV7-2|-
TGTGCCAGCAGCTCCGGGACAGGGGGAGGCTACACCTTC
CASSSGTGGGYTF
>-|TRBJ1-3|TRBV3-1/TRBV3-2|-
TGTGCCAGCAGCCAAGAGGGCCGTCTGACTGGAAACACCATATATTTT
CASSQEGRLTGNTIYF
>-|TRBJ2-3|TRBV4-3|-
TGCGCCAGCAGCCAAGGATTGGGCGGGGCTAGCACAGATACGCAGTATTTT
CASSQGLGGASTDTQYF
>-|TRBJ2-5|TRBV5-1|few
TGCGCCAGCAGCTTGGGGCCAGAGACCCAGTACTTC
CASSLGPETQYF
>TRBD1|TRBJ2-3|TRBV5-6|-
TGTGCCAGCAGCTTGAAAGGGGGCGGTACGCAGTATTTT
CASSLKGGGTQYF
>-|TRBJ2-7|TRBV28|-
TGTGCCAGCAGTTCTCCTCTCGGGTGGTACTTC
CASSSPLGWYF
>-|TRBJ2-2|TRBV27|-
TGTGCCAGCAGTCCGCGGGGTATGAACACCGGGGAGCTGTTTTTT
CASSPRGMNTGELFF